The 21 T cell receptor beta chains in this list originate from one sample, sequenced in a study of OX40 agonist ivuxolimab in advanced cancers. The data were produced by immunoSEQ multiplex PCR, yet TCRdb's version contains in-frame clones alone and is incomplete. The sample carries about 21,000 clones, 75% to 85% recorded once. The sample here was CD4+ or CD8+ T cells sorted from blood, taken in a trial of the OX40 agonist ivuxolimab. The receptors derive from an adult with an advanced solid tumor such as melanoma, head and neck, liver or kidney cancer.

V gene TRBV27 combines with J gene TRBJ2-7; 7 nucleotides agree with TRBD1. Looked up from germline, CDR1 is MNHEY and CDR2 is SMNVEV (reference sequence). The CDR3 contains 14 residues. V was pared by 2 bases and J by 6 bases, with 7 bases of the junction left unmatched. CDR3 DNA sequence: TGTGCCAGCAGTTTAGGACAGGTAGGACGCGAGCAGTACTTC. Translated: CASSLGQVGREQYF.

The CDR3 sequence is CASSYPSGASVDTQYF. The CDR3 coding sequence is TGCGCCAGCAGCTACCCGAGCGGGGCTTCGGTAGATACGCAGTATTTT. V gene TRBV4-1 combines with J gene TRBJ2-3, with 7 positions matching TRBD2. This CDR3 is 16 amino acids long. J lost 5 bases, V lost 5 bases, and 13 bases had no gene match. Germline CDR1 and CDR2: MGHRA and YSYEKL.

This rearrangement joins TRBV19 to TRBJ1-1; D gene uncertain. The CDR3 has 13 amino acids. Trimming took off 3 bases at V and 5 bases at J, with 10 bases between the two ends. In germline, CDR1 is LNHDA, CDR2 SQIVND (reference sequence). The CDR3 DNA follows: TGTGCCAGTAGTATGGCCGCGGGGACTGAAGCTTTCTTT. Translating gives CASSMAAGTEAFF.

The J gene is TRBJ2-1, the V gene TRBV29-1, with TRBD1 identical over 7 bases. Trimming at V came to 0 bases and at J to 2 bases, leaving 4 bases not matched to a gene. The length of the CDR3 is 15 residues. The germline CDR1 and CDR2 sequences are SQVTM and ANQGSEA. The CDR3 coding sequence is TGCAGCGTTGAAGAGTTTCAGGGGGCCTACAATGAGCAGTTCTTC. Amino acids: CSVEEFQGAYNEQFF.

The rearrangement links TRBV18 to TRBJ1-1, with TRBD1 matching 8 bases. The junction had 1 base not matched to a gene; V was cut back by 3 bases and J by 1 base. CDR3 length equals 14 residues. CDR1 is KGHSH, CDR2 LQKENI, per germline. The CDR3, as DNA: TGTGCCAGCTCACCGGGGACAGGGAACACTGAAGCTTTCTTT. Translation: CASSPGTGNTEAFF.

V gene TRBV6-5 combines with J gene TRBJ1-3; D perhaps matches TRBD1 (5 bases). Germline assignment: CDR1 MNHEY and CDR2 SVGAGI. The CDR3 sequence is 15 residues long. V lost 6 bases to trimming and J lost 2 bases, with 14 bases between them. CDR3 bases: TGTGCCAGCAGCCGCTCACAGGCCCCTGGAAACACCATATATTTT. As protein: CASSRSQAPGNTIYF.

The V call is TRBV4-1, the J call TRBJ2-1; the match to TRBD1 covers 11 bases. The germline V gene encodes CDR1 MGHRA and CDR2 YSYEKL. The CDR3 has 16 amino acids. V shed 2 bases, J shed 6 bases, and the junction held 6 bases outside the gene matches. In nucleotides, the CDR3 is TGCGCCAGCAGCCAACTCCCCGGGACAGGGGGCAATGAGCAGTTCTTC. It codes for CASSQLPGTGGNEQFF.

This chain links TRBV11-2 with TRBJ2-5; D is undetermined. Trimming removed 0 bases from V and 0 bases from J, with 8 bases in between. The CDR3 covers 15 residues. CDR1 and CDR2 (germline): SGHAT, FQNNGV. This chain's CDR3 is CASSLEYSNQETQYF. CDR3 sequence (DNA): TGTGCCAGCAGCTTAGAATACAGCAACCAAGAGACCCAGTACTTC.

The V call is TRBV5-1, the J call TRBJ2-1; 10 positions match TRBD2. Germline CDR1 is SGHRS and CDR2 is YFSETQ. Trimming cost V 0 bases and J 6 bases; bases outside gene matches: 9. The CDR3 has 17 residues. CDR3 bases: TGCGCCAGCAGCTTGGCCGAATTGAGCGGGAGGGGCAATGAGCAGTTCTTC. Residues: CASSLAELSGRGNEQFF.

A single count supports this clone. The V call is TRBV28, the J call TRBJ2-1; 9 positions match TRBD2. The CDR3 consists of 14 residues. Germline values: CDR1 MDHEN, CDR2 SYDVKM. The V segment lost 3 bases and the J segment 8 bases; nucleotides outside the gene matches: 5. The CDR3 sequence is CASSFEAGGDEQFF. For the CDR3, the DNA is TGTGCCAGCAGTTTTGAAGCGGGGGGCGATGAGCAGTTCTTC.

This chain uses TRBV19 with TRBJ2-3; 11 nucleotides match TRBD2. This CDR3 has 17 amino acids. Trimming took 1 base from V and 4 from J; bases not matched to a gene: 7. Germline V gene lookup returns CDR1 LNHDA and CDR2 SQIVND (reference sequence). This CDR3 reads CASSIGLGTSGSDTQYF. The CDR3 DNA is TGTGCCAGTAGTATAGGGTTAGGGACTAGCGGCTCAGATACGCAGTATTTT.

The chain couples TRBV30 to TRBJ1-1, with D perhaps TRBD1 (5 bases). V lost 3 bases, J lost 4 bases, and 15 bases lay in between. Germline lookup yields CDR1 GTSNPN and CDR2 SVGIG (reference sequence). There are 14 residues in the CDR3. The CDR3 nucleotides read TGTGCCTGGAGGGAAATAACTGGGGGCACTGAAGCTTTCTTT. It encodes CAWREITGGTEAFF.

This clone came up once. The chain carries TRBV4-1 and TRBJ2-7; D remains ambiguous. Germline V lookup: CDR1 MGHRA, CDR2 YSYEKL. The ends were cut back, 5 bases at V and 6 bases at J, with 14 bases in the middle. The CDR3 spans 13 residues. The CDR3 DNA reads TGCGCCAGCAGCGGGGATTCCTCCGTCGAGCAGTACTTC. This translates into CASSGDSSVEQYF.

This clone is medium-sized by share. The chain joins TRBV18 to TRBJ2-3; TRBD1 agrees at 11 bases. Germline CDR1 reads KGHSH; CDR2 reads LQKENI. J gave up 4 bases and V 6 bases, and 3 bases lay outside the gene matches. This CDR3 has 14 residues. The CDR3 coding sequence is TGTGCCAGCTCGCCGGGACAGGGGGCAGATACGCAGTATTTT. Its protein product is CASSPGQGADTQYF.

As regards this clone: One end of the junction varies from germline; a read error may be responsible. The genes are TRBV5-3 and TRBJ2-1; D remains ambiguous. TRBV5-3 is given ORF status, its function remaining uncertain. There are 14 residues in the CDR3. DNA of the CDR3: TGTGCCAGCAGCTTGGTTAGTAGCCACAATGAGCAGTTCTTC. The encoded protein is CASSLVSSHNEQFF.

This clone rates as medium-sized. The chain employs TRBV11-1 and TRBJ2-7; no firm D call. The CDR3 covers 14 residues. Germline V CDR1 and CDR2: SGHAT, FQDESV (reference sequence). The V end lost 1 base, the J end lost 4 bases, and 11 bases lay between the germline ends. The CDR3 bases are TGTGCCAGCAGCTTAGGCGGATTCTCTTACGAGCAGTACTTC. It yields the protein CASSLGGFSYEQYF.

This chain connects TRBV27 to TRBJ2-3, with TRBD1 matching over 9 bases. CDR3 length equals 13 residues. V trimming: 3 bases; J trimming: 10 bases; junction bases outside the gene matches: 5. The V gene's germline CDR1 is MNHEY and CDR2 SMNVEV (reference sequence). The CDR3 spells CASSFFGQGPQYF. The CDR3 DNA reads TGTGCCAGCAGTTTTTTCGGACAGGGGCCGCAGTATTTT.

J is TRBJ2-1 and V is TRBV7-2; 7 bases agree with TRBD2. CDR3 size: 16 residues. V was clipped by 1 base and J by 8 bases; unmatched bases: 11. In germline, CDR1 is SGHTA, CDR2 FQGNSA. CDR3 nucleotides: TGTGCCAGCAGCTTAGTTCCAGCGGGACGCCGAGATGAGCAGTTCTTC. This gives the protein CASSLVPAGRRDEQFF.

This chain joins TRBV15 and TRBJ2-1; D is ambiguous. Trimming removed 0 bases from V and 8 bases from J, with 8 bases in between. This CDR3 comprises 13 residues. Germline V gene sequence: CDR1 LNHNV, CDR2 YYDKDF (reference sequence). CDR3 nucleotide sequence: TGTGCCACCAGCAGAGACCTGTACGATGAGCAGTTCTTC. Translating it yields CATSRDLYDEQFF.

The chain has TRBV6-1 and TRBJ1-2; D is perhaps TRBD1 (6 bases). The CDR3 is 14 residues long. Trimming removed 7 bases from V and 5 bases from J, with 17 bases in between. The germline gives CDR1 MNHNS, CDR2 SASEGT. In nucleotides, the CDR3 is TGTGCCAGCACCGAAGCAGGAGGGGGGTATGGCTACACCTTC. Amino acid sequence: CASTEAGGGYGYTF.

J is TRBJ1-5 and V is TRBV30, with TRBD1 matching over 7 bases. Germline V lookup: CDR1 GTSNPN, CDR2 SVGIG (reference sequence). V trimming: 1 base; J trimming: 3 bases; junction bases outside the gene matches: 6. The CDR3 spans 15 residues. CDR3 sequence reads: CAWSEGAALNQPQHF. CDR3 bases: TGTGCCTGGAGTGAGGGGGCAGCCCTCAATCAGCCCCAGCATTTT.